This entry features one T cell receptor beta chain sequence. Trimming pared 2 bases from V and 2 bases from J, leaving 8 bases between. From germline, CDR1 is SGHTA and CDR2 FQGNSA. The CDR3 covers 14 residues. In the authors' workflow: Reference gene primers were amplified, and this amplification served to estimate nucleated cell counts. Profiled with immunoSEQ multiplex PCR; TCRdb holds only in-frame clones, not every one. That table furnishes V, J and clone size, whereas the DNA furnished D and trimming. The table has roughly 250,000 clones, approximately 84% seen once; the top ten hold over 1.5%. This specimen belongs to a study of blood T cell repertoires in COVID-19. For the study at large: Material from acute and convalescent COVID-19 was sourced from the United States, Italy and Spain. The analysed material was cDNA or gDNA that came from T cells, B-cell-depleted T cells, or PBMCs.

The rearrangement joins TRBV7-2 to TRBJ2-3; perhaps TRBD1 as D (6 bases). The source of this sequence is an elderly woman with acute or convalescent COVID-19. Sequencing was performed on peripheral blood. CDR3 amino acids: CASSLTGPTDTQYF. Here the CDR3 DNA reads TGTGCCAGCAGCTTAACAGGGCCCACAGATACGCAGTATTTT.